This TCR beta chain was observed in a study of cytomegalovirus exposure and HLA in healthy donors. PCR amplification relied on 60 Vbeta primers (plus 13 Jbeta primers). Profiling relied on immunoSEQ multiplex PCR, and the TCRdb table lists in-frame clones only, not all of them. The repertoire includes around 250,000 clones, around nine tenths of them detected once, and roughly 1.5% sits in the top ten. CDR3 length: 19 amino acids. Trimming shortened V by 1 base and J by 6 bases, and 27 bases separated the two germline ends. From germline, CDR1 is SEHNR and CDR2 FQNEAQ (reference sequence). Source material: PBMCs. The V gene is TRBV7-9, the J gene TRBJ1-2, with a tentative D call TRBD1 (6 bases). This TCR derives from a girl aged 2 to 9 in good health and CMV-seronegative. The CDR3 DNA reads TGTGCCAGCAGCTTAGTCAGGGGTCCACCACCACCATTACTCCATGGCTACACCTTC. Protein: CASSLVRGPPPPLLHGYTF.